The next 6 T cell receptor beta chains were all read from a single sample in a study of PD-1 blockade in classical Hodgkin lymphoma. Time point of the sample: cycle 4 day 1 (C4D1), after more than five weeks of nivolumab. Brentuximab vedotin exposure varied, and every patient relapsed after autologous stem cell transplantation. Sequencing was performed with immunoSEQ multiplex PCR; in TCRdb, only in-frame clones are kept and a portion is missing. The repertoire includes 90,000 to 110,000 clones, roughly 90% of them detected once, and over 15% sits in the top ten. This specimen was peripheral blood mononuclear cells (PBMCs), taken before the fourth cycle of nivolumab. The receptors originated from a human donor with classical Hodgkin lymphoma.

The genes are TRBV4-2 and TRBJ2-6; maybe TRBD2 (5 bases). Trimming stripped 3 bases from V and 0 bases from J, with 15 bases between. Germline V gene sequence: CDR1 LGHNA, CDR2 YNFKEQ. CDR3 length: 18 amino acids. Here the CDR3 DNA reads TGTGCCAGCAGCCAGGAGGCGGCTAAGAGCTCTGGGGCCAACGTCCTGACTTTC. As protein: CASSQEAAKSSGANVLTF.

The genes are TRBV7-2 and TRBJ1-1, with 10 bases lining up with TRBD1. The CDR3 is made up of 14 amino acids. V gave up 4 bases and J gave up 4 bases; unmatched junction bases: 3. Germline CDR1 and CDR2: SGHTA and FQGNSA. CDR3 nucleotides: TGTGCCAGCAGCTCAAGGACAGGGGGCACTGAAGCTTTCTTT. Translation gives CASSSRTGGTEAFF.

The chain couples TRBV19 to TRBJ2-7; D possibly corresponds to TRBD2 (7 bases). In germline, CDR1 is LNHDA, CDR2 SQIVND (reference sequence). The CDR3 covers 16 residues. V lost 2 bases and J 2 bases, leaving 16 bases between the germline ends. The CDR3, as DNA: TGTGCCAGTAGTATAAGTACAGGGAGCGGGGCCTACGAGCAGTACTTC. Protein: CASSISTGSGAYEQYF.

This chain joins TRBV7-9 and TRBJ1-1; unclear D gene. The CDR3 spans 13 residues. Trimming cost V 5 bases and J 8 bases, with 15 bases left between them. Germline V lookup: CDR1 SEHNR, CDR2 FQNEAQ (reference sequence). The CDR3, as DNA: TGTGCCAGCAGCCGGGGATCAGGAGGGGAAGCTTTCTTT. It translates to CASSRGSGGEAFF.

V gene TRBV25-1 combines with J gene TRBJ2-1; TRBD2 agrees at 7 bases. Per the germline V gene, CDR1 is MGHDK and CDR2 is SYGVNS. V lost 0 bases to trimming and J lost 4 bases; unmatched junction nucleotides: 3. The CDR3 covers 15 residues. DNA of the CDR3: TGTGCCAGCAGTGAATATGGAGCGGGATACAATGAGCAGTTCTTC. Encoded protein: CASSEYGAGYNEQFF.

The chain is built from TRBV5-1 and TRBJ2-7; 7 bases line up with TRBD1. The CDR3 sequence is 13 residues long. Per germline, CDR1 SGHRS and CDR2 YFSETQ. Germline trimming cut 3 bases from V and 8 bases from J; bases unmatched to any gene: 8. CDR3 in DNA: TGCGCCAGCAGCTGGGAGACAGGGCTACAGCAGTACTTC. Translated, it gives CASSWETGLQQYF.